The rows below give T cell receptor beta chains drawn from one sample of a study of sequential checkpoint blockade in melanoma. Using immunoSEQ multiplex PCR, the repertoire was profiled, and TCRdb retains in-frame clones only, with some absent. The sample includes approximately 15,000 clones, roughly 80% of them seen just once. Sequenced material: CD8+ T cells sorted from blood (inferred from file names), taken from a patient given nivolumab and ipilimumab in sequence. All receptors derive from a human donor with melanoma. Each CDR3 is given with its conserved first and last residue. The D gene is left open where the match is weak.

d_call,v_call,j_call,cdr3_nt,cdr3_aa
-,TRBV5-8,TRBJ1-2,TGTGCCAGCGGAAAAAGCGGTGGCTACACCTTC,CASGKSGGYTF
-,TRBV5-1,TRBJ2-7,TGCGCCAGCAGCTTGGGTGGCGGACTCTCCTACGAGCAGTACTTC,CASSLGGGLSYEQYF
TRBD1,TRBV7-7,TRBJ2-7,TGTGCCAGCAGCCTAGGGACAGGGGACGAGCAGTACTTC,CASSLGTGDEQYF
-,TRBV6-4,TRBJ1-5,TGTGCCAGCAGTCCTGGGGACACCCCCAATGGTGATCAGCCCCAGCATTTT,CASSPGDTPNGDQPQHF
-,TRBV30,TRBJ1-5,TGTGCCTGGAGTGCTGACGGAGATCAGCCCCAGCATTTT,CAWSADGDQPQHF
-,TRBV30,TRBJ2-7,TGTGCCTGGAGTGGGACAGACCACGAGCAGTACTTC,CAWSGTDHEQYF
TRBD1,TRBV19,TRBJ2-7,TGTGCCAGTAGTACCGGGGGACAGGGATACGAGCAGTACTTC,CASSTGGQGYEQYF
TRBD1,TRBV19,TRBJ1-2,TGTGCCAGTAGTAGTCCTCGGGACAGCTATGGCTACACCTTC,CASSSPRDSYGYTF
-,TRBV19,TRBJ2-6,TGTGCCAGTAGTGGAGGCTCTGGGGCCAACGTCCTGACTTTC,CASSGGSGANVLTF
-,TRBV19,TRBJ1-2,TGTGCCAGTAGTGGACACAGGGAATATGGCTACACCTTC,CASSGHREYGYTF
TRBD1,TRBV11-2,TRBJ1-2,TGTGCCAGCAGCTTATCTCCTGCGACAGGGGCGGGCTATGGCTACACCTTC,CASSLSPATGAGYGYTF
-,TRBV11-2,TRBJ1-6,TGTGCCAGCAGCTTGATCGGCGGACTAAGCTCCTATAATTCACCCCTCCACTTT,CASSLIGGLSSYNSPLHF
-,TRBV10-3,TRBJ2-7,TGTGCCATCAGTGATGGGGGCACCTACGAGCAGTACTTC,CAISDGGTYEQYF